Here is one TCR beta chain with its context. The antigen remains undetermined. Time point specified: blood 2 weeks post-SBRT. Regarding treatment: 15 Gy SBRT to primary tumor, nephrectomy 4 weeks later. The method was immunoSEQ multiplex PCR; TCRdb's version includes in-frame clones alone and lacks a portion of them. The data contain roughly 78,000 clones, around 80% of them singletons. The sample comes from a study of radiation and T cells in renal cell carcinoma. For the study at large: Nephrectomy followed 15 Gy stereotactic body radiation by 4 weeks. Regarding the study as a whole: Top tumor clonotypes rose in blood 2 weeks post-radiation, then contracted.

The CDR3 totals 12 residues. CDR1 and CDR2 (germline): SGHTA, FQGNSA. The V end was cut by 8 bases, the J end by 4 bases, with 9 bases between. The origin of this receptor is a man aged 55 to 70 with renal cell carcinoma. This sequence joins TRBV7-2 and TRBJ2-1, with a tentative D call TRBD1 (5 bases). Material: blood, obtained from a patient whose treatment included radiotherapy and nephrectomy. CDR3 sequence reads: CASEGVYNEQFF. The CDR3, as DNA: TGTGCCAGCGAAGGGGTATACAATGAGCAGTTCTTC.